Listed below are T cell receptor beta chains from one sample, sequenced in a study of blood T cell repertoires in COVID-19. The method was immunoSEQ multiplex PCR; TCRdb's version includes in-frame clones alone and lacks a portion of them. The sample gives 200,000 to 250,000 clones, approximately 80% of which show up once; about 13% is in the top ten. Specimen: peripheral blood. Receptors were obtained from a human donor in a cohort sampled during active COVID-19. Both conserved end residues are part of each CDR3. Fields, in order: D gene, J gene, clone size, V gene, CDR3 DNA, CDR3 protein. The D gene is left open where the match is weak. Size tells how often a clone was seen (once, few, many) or the class of an expanded clone, and some rows leave it out.

d_call: NA
j_call: TRBJ1-3
clone_size: NA
v_call: TRBV7-9
cdr3_nt: TGTGCCAGCAGCTCGGGACTCCTGCATGGAAACACCATATATTTT
cdr3_aa: CASSSGLLHGNTIYF

d_call: TRBD1
j_call: TRBJ1-2
clone_size: NA
v_call: TRBV27
cdr3_nt: TGTGCCAGCAGTTCCCTTACCACAGGGGAGGGCTACACCTTC
cdr3_aa: CASSSLTTGEGYTF

d_call: TRBD1
j_call: TRBJ2-5
clone_size: NA
v_call: TRBV5-6
cdr3_nt: TGTGCCAGCAGCTTCGACAGGGGAAGAGAGACCCAGTACTTC
cdr3_aa: CASSFDRGRETQYF

d_call: TRBD2
j_call: TRBJ2-1
clone_size: once
v_call: TRBV7-8
cdr3_nt: TGTGCCAGCAGCCCCGAAACGCTAGCGGGAGGGGAAGTGAATGAGCAGTTCTTC
cdr3_aa: CASSPETLAGGEVNEQFF

d_call: TRBD1
j_call: TRBJ1-4
clone_size: NA
v_call: TRBV6-1
cdr3_nt: TGTGCCAGCAGTGAAGGCCAGGGGGCACTTAATGAAAAACTGTTTTTT
cdr3_aa: CASSEGQGALNEKLFF

d_call: NA
j_call: TRBJ1-4
clone_size: NA
v_call: TRBV30
cdr3_nt: TGTGCCTGGAGTGTACCGTGGGGAGGGAATGAAAAACTGTTTTTT
cdr3_aa: CAWSVPWGGNEKLFF

d_call: TRBD1
j_call: TRBJ1-2
clone_size: NA
v_call: TRBV19
cdr3_nt: TGTGCCAGTAATAGAGGCGGGACAGGATATGGCTACACCTTC
cdr3_aa: CASNRGGTGYGYTF

d_call: TRBD1
j_call: TRBJ2-7
clone_size: NA
v_call: TRBV24-1
cdr3_nt: TGTGCCACCAGTGACCCTGACAGGGGGACCTACGAGCAGTACTTC
cdr3_aa: CATSDPDRGTYEQYF

d_call: NA
j_call: TRBJ2-5
clone_size: NA
v_call: TRBV12-5
cdr3_nt: TGTGCTAGTGGTTGGGACTGGGGGGAGACCCAGTACTTC
cdr3_aa: CASGWDWGETQYF

d_call: NA
j_call: TRBJ2-3
clone_size: NA
v_call: TRBV5-1
cdr3_nt: TGCGCCAGCAGCCGCGGGACCCCAAGTGCAGATACGCAGTATTTT
cdr3_aa: CASSRGTPSADTQYF

d_call: NA
j_call: TRBJ1-4
clone_size: NA
v_call: TRBV5-1
cdr3_nt: TGCGCCAGCAGCTACGGGGTTGTTAATGAAAAACTGTTTTTT
cdr3_aa: CASSYGVVNEKLFF

d_call: TRBD1
j_call: TRBJ2-3
clone_size: NA
v_call: TRBV2
cdr3_nt: TGTGCCAGCTCGCCGGACAGGCCAGATACGCAGTATTTT
cdr3_aa: CASSPDRPDTQYF

d_call: TRBD1
j_call: TRBJ2-4
clone_size: NA
v_call: TRBV7-2
cdr3_nt: TGTGCCAGCAGCGCGGGACAGGGATCGAGCATTCAGTACTTC
cdr3_aa: CASSAGQGSSIQYF

d_call: NA
j_call: TRBJ1-3
clone_size: NA
v_call: TRBV5-1
cdr3_nt: TGCGCCAGCAGCTCGAACGGTAACTCTGGAAACACCATATATTTT
cdr3_aa: CASSSNGNSGNTIYF

d_call: TRBD1
j_call: TRBJ2-7
clone_size: NA
v_call: TRBV4-2
cdr3_nt: TGTGCCAGCAGCCTGATGGACAGGGTTACCGACGAGCAGTACTTC
cdr3_aa: CASSLMDRVTDEQYF

d_call: NA
j_call: TRBJ2-7
clone_size: NA
v_call: TRBV6-6
cdr3_nt: TGTGCCAGCAGCCGGCCGGGGGCCTACGAGCAGTACTTC
cdr3_aa: CASSRPGAYEQYF

d_call: NA
j_call: TRBJ1-1
clone_size: once
v_call: TRBV2
cdr3_nt: TGTGCCAGCAGGTTACAGGGAGGGGGGAGCACTGAAGCTTTCTTT
cdr3_aa: CASRLQGGGSTEAFF

d_call: NA
j_call: TRBJ1-2
clone_size: NA
v_call: TRBV27
cdr3_nt: TGTGCCAGCAGTTTTCTAAAGGGGCAAGGCTACACCTTC
cdr3_aa: CASSFLKGQGYTF

d_call: TRBD2
j_call: TRBJ2-3
clone_size: once
v_call: TRBV28
cdr3_nt: TGTGCCAGCAGTTTGGCGGGAGGAACCACAGATACGCAGTATTTT
cdr3_aa: CASSLAGGTTDTQYF

d_call: TRBD2
j_call: TRBJ2-2
clone_size: NA
v_call: TRBV19
cdr3_nt: TGTGCCAGTACCCTAAGGAGGCGGGGACTAGAATTCTCCGGGGAGCTGTTTTTT
cdr3_aa: CASTLRRRGLEFSGELFF

d_call: NA
j_call: TRBJ2-5
clone_size: NA
v_call: TRBV5-1
cdr3_nt: TGCGCCAGCAGCTTAAGCGAGACCCAGTACTTC
cdr3_aa: CASSLSETQYF

d_call: NA
j_call: TRBJ2-2
clone_size: NA
v_call: TRBV6-4
cdr3_nt: TGTGCCAGCAGAAATTCGGCAGGGAACACCGGGGAGCTGTTTTTT
cdr3_aa: CASRNSAGNTGELFF

d_call: TRBD1
j_call: TRBJ2-7
clone_size: NA
v_call: TRBV28
cdr3_nt: TGTGCCAGCAGTTTAAGGTTAAGAGGGGGCGCCGAGCAGTACTTC
cdr3_aa: CASSLRLRGGAEQYF

d_call: TRBD1
j_call: TRBJ2-7
clone_size: NA
v_call: TRBV9
cdr3_nt: TGTGCCAGCAGCGTCGGACAGGCTTCCTACGAGCAGTACTTC
cdr3_aa: CASSVGQASYEQYF

d_call: NA
j_call: TRBJ2-6
clone_size: NA
v_call: TRBV3-1/TRBV3-2
cdr3_nt: TGTGCCACCTCCCCTGGGGCCAACGTCCTGACTTTC
cdr3_aa: CATSPGANVLTF

d_call: TRBD1
j_call: TRBJ1-1
clone_size: NA
v_call: TRBV27
cdr3_nt: TGTGCCAGCAGTTATTTCTTGGGGACAGCGAACACTGAAGCTTTCTTT
cdr3_aa: CASSYFLGTANTEAFF

d_call: NA
j_call: TRBJ1-5
clone_size: few
v_call: TRBV6-5
cdr3_nt: TGTGCCAGCAGTTACTCGTCAGAGGGTCAGCCCCAGCATTTT
cdr3_aa: CASSYSSEGQPQHF

d_call: TRBD1
j_call: TRBJ1-2
clone_size: once
v_call: TRBV7-3
cdr3_nt: TGTGCCAGCAGCTTACTCGCAACAGGGGGCTTGGCCTTC
cdr3_aa: CASSLLATGGLAF

d_call: TRBD1
j_call: TRBJ2-7
clone_size: NA
v_call: TRBV23-1
cdr3_nt: TGCGCCAGCAGTCAATCGTCACAGGGGGCTTTTTACGAGCAGTACTTC
cdr3_aa: CASSQSSQGAFYEQYF

d_call: NA
j_call: TRBJ2-3
clone_size: NA
v_call: TRBV10-3
cdr3_nt: TGTGCCATCAGCTTCACTAGAGCAGTTACAGATACGCAGTATTTT
cdr3_aa: CAISFTRAVTDTQYF

d_call: NA
j_call: TRBJ2-3
clone_size: NA
v_call: TRBV7-9
cdr3_nt: TGTGCCAGCAGCTTCGGGGAAGATACGCAGTATTTT
cdr3_aa: CASSFGEDTQYF

d_call: TRBD1
j_call: TRBJ2-7
clone_size: once
v_call: TRBV30
cdr3_nt: TGTGCCTGGAGGGGGACAGGGGGCTTCTGGGAGCAGTACTTC
cdr3_aa: CAWRGTGGFWEQYF

d_call: NA
j_call: TRBJ2-1
clone_size: NA
v_call: TRBV11-2
cdr3_nt: TGTGCCAGCAGCTTAATCAGGGCCGGGAATGAGCAGTTCTTC
cdr3_aa: CASSLIRAGNEQFF

d_call: NA
j_call: TRBJ1-3
clone_size: NA
v_call: TRBV10-3
cdr3_nt: TGTGCCATCAGTGACCCTTGGGAGGCTTTCTCTGGAAACACCATATATTTT
cdr3_aa: CAISDPWEAFSGNTIYF

d_call: TRBD1
j_call: TRBJ2-2
clone_size: NA
v_call: TRBV5-8
cdr3_nt: TGTGCCAGCAGCCCGGACAGGGCAAACACCGGGGAGCTGTTTTTT
cdr3_aa: CASSPDRANTGELFF

d_call: TRBD1
j_call: TRBJ2-7
clone_size: NA
v_call: TRBV7-2
cdr3_nt: TGTGCCAGCAGCTTAGTGGGACAGGGGGCGTCCTACGAGCAGTACTTC
cdr3_aa: CASSLVGQGASYEQYF

d_call: TRBD1
j_call: TRBJ2-1
clone_size: NA
v_call: TRBV11-3
cdr3_nt: TGTGCCAGCAGCTCATTGACAGGGGGGATCAATGAGCAGTTCTTC
cdr3_aa: CASSSLTGGINEQFF

d_call: TRBD1
j_call: TRBJ2-2
clone_size: few
v_call: TRBV9
cdr3_nt: TGTGCCAGCAGCGTAGGTCTTCAGGGGGCAAGCGGGGAGCTGTTTTTT
cdr3_aa: CASSVGLQGASGELFF

d_call: NA
j_call: TRBJ2-1
clone_size: NA
v_call: TRBV10-3
cdr3_nt: TGTGCCATCAGTGAGTCGTCGGGAGTCGTCTCCTACAATGAGCAGTTCTTC
cdr3_aa: CAISESSGVVSYNEQFF

d_call: NA
j_call: TRBJ2-1
clone_size: once
v_call: TRBV7-2
cdr3_nt: TGTGCCAGCAGCTTATTAGGAGGGGCAACGCACAATGAGCAGTTCTTC
cdr3_aa: CASSLLGGATHNEQFF

d_call: NA
j_call: TRBJ1-2
clone_size: few
v_call: TRBV12-5
cdr3_nt: TGTGCTAGTGCCCCCAACAATGTTCTGGCTAACTATGGCTACACCTTC
cdr3_aa: CASAPNNVLANYGYTF

d_call: TRBD2
j_call: TRBJ2-3
clone_size: NA
v_call: TRBV4-3
cdr3_nt: TGCGCCAGCAGCCAGTTGGGACTAGCGGGGGGCACAGATACGCAGTATTTT
cdr3_aa: CASSQLGLAGGTDTQYF

d_call: NA
j_call: TRBJ2-2
clone_size: once
v_call: TRBV11-2
cdr3_nt: TGTGCCAGCAGCTTATCCCAGAACACCGGGGAGCTGTTTTTT
cdr3_aa: CASSLSQNTGELFF

d_call: TRBD1
j_call: TRBJ1-5
clone_size: NA
v_call: TRBV6-6
cdr3_nt: TGTGCCAGCATACCCCAGGGGGCAAATCAGCCCCAGCATTTT
cdr3_aa: CASIPQGANQPQHF

d_call: TRBD2
j_call: TRBJ2-2
clone_size: NA
v_call: TRBV6-2/TRBV6-3
cdr3_nt: TGTGCCAGCAGCCTCACACTAGCGATCGGGGAGCTGTTTTTT
cdr3_aa: CASSLTLAIGELFF

d_call: NA
j_call: TRBJ2-1
clone_size: once
v_call: TRBV5-1
cdr3_nt: TGCGCCAGCAGGGGGGCTGCCAACAATGAGCAGTTCTTC
cdr3_aa: CASRGAANNEQFF

d_call: NA
j_call: TRBJ2-2
clone_size: NA
v_call: TRBV11-3
cdr3_nt: TGTGCCAGCAGCTCCGGGGTAGCCACGAACACCGGGGAGCTGTTTTTT
cdr3_aa: CASSSGVATNTGELFF

d_call: NA
j_call: TRBJ1-5
clone_size: NA
v_call: TRBV2
cdr3_nt: TGTGCCAGCAGTGCACAGAGAAATGATCAGCCCCAGCATTTT
cdr3_aa: CASSAQRNDQPQHF